This T cell receptor (beta chain) was identified in a study of shared clonotypes between healthy human individuals. Findings of the study overall: When naive CD4 clonotypes were compared across several donors, approximately 5% were shared.

V trimming: 5 bases; J trimming: 4 bases; junction bases outside the gene matches: 1. Germline CDR1 MDHEN, CDR2 SYDVKM. The CDR3 runs to 13 residues. Division of CD4+ cells produced a CD45RA+ naive subset and a CD45RA-negative memory subset. Original methodology: With immunoSEQ giving junction-only sequences and no quality scores, filtering differed. TCRdb's table, derived via immunoSEQ multiplex PCR, lists solely in-frame clones and lacks some. V, J and clone size derive from that table, while D and trimming were established from the DNA sequence. The sample has around 700,000 clones, less than 80% seen once. Worth noting for this clone: Its antigen is unknown.

The sample comprised memory CD4+ T cells sorted from blood. As for subset: CD45RA-negative fraction. The source of this sequence is a woman in her 30s in good health. V gene TRBV28 combines with J gene TRBJ1-2; TRBD1 aligns across 10 bases. The CDR3 loop reads CASSRQGAYGYTF. The CDR3, as DNA: TGTGCCAGCAGTCGACAGGGGGCCTATGGCTACACCTTC.